This T cell receptor beta chain originates from a study of Ad26.COV2.S vaccination and SARS-CoV-2 variants. Study-level background: Each vaccinee took Ad26.COV2.S intramuscularly, once or twice 56 days apart.

Whole-study results and caveats: It was found that vaccine and placebo recipients had similar non-spike TCR breadth.

Treatment in this sample: roughly 18 received Ad26.COV2.S at low or high dose, single or two shots; 5 received placebo; per-sample allocation not given. Sampling was performed 63 days after the first vaccine or placebo injection. CDR3 length: 14 residues. Method: immunoSEQ multiplex PCR; TCRdb's copy keeps in-frame clones and lacks some. This table has 400,000 to 450,000 clones, around 92% appearing once. Regarding this clone: Its antigen is unidentified.

This TCR derives from a person aged 18-65 years who received the Ad26.COV2.S COVID-19 vaccine or a placebo. The genes are TRBV21-1 and TRBJ2-2. TRBV21-1 is annotated as a pseudogene. The sample here was peripheral blood, taken in a trial of Ad26.COV2.S vaccine versus placebo. The CDR3 DNA follows: TGTGCCAGCAGCAAAGAGGTCGGGCCCGGGGAGCTGTTTTTT. Protein product: CASSKEVGPGELFF.